These 3 T cell receptor beta chains were sequenced from one sample in a study of blood T cell repertoires in COVID-19. Only in-frame clones appear in the TCRdb table, and some are missing; sequencing was by immunoSEQ multiplex PCR. The sample carries some 80,000 clones, about 89% recorded once. The sequenced sample was peripheral blood. The source is a man between 45 and 60 years old with COVID-19, enrolled during active disease.

The chain uses TRBV30 and TRBJ2-7, with D possibly matching TRBD1 (6 bases). Trimming pared 0 bases from V and 4 bases from J, leaving 22 bases between. The CDR3 is made up of 17 amino acids. Germline V lookup: CDR1 GTSNPN, CDR2 SVGIG (reference sequence). CDR3 DNA: TGTGCCTGGAGTGTAGACAGGAGGACTGTCCCTGCTTACGAGCAGTACTTC. Translation: CAWSVDRRTVPAYEQYF.

The rearrangement links TRBV6-2 or TRBV6-3 to TRBJ2-2, with 11 bases aligning to TRBD2. V was pared by 7 bases and J by 3 bases, with 10 bases of the junction left unmatched. From germline, CDR1 is MNHEY and CDR2 SVGEGT. The CDR3 contains 17 residues. CDR3 region: CASNPTGLAGYTGELFF. The CDR3 coding sequence is TGTGCCAGCAACCCAACCGGACTAGCGGGCTACACCGGGGAGCTGTTTTTT.

V is TRBV19 and J is TRBJ2-2; TRBD1 agrees at 12 bases. Germline V CDR1 and CDR2: LNHDA, SQIVND (reference sequence). This CDR3 has 18 residues. With V trimmed by 0 bases and J by 1 base, 3 bases remained unmatched. CDR3 in DNA: TGTGCCAGTAGTATAGAGGGGACAGGGGGCAGGAACACCGGGGAGCTGTTTTTT. Its protein product is CASSIEGTGGRNTGELFF.